Presented here are 14 T cell receptor beta chains from one specimen sequenced in a study of blood T cell repertoires in COVID-19. Assay used: immunoSEQ multiplex PCR; TCRdb lists only in-frame clones, some missing. The data hold a few hundred thousand clones, with 85% to 90% observed a single time. The sample was peripheral blood. Source of these receptors: a man older than 75 with acute or convalescent COVID-19.

J is TRBJ2-1 and V is TRBV7-9; 13 bases map to TRBD2. Germline CDR1 and CDR2: SEHNR and FQNEAQ (reference sequence). V lost 4 bases, J lost 9 bases, and 12 bases stayed unmatched. The CDR3 sequence is 17 residues long. CDR3 DNA sequence: TGTGCCAGCAGCTCCTGGACTAGCGGGAGCAGCTCGATTGAGCAGTTCTTC. Amino acid sequence: CASSSWTSGSSSIEQFF.

J is TRBJ2-3 and V is TRBV18; the D gene is possibly TRBD2 (6 bases). The CDR3 has 15 residues. Trimming took 3 bases from V and 1 from J, leaving 11 bases between them. Germline CDR1 is KGHSH and CDR2 is LQKENI. CDR3 sequence reads: CASSPPGGGTDTQYF. DNA of the CDR3: TGTGCCAGCTCACCCCCCGGCGGGGGCACAGATACGCAGTATTTT.

This sequence joins TRBV6-2 or TRBV6-3 and TRBJ1-2; no firm D call. The CDR3 is 15 residues long. Trimming left V 4 bases short and J 8 bases short, with 20 bases between. The germline V gene has CDR1 MNHEY and CDR2 SVGEGT. The chain's CDR3 is CASSLARELNVGYTF. CDR3 sequence (DNA): TGTGCCAGCAGTTTGGCGCGGGAGCTGAATGTGGGCTACACCTTC.

The chain recombines TRBV7-9 with TRBJ2-1; maybe TRBD2 (6 bases). CDR1 SEHNR and CDR2 FQNEAQ come from the germline V gene (reference sequence). This CDR3 comprises 16 residues. V was clipped by 0 bases and J by 1 base, with 10 bases between them. The CDR3 region has the DNA TGTGCCAGCAGCTTAGCGATGGGGGGATCCTACAATGAGCAGTTCTTC. The encoded protein is CASSLAMGGSYNEQFF.

The chain combines TRBV19 with TRBJ1-2, with 7 bases matching TRBD1. J was trimmed by 0 bases and V by 10 bases; bases with no gene match: 8. CDR1 and CDR2 from the germline V gene are LNHDA and SQIVND (reference sequence). The CDR3 length is 14 residues. The CDR3 sequence: CATQTTGTNYGYTF. As DNA, the CDR3 is TGTGCCACCCAGACGACAGGGACTAACTATGGCTACACCTTC.

The gene calls are TRBV7-2 and TRBJ1-4; D may be TRBD1 (5 bases). V lost 2 bases and J lost 10, with 14 bases in between. From germline, CDR1 is SGHTA and CDR2 FQGNSA. The CDR3 sequence is 14 residues long. The CDR3 here is CASSLSRSGGKLFF. The CDR3 DNA reads TGTGCCAGCAGCTTAAGCAGGTCCGGGGGAAAACTGTTTTTT.

The V call is TRBV11-1, the J call TRBJ2-3; 14 bases agree with TRBD2. Germline V gene sequence: CDR1 SGHAT, CDR2 FQDESV (reference sequence). The length of the CDR3 is 16 residues. The V and J ends lost 5 bases and 3 bases, in that order; junction bases with no gene match: 4. The CDR3 is CASSVRTSGRTDTQYF. CDR3 DNA: TGTGCCAGCAGCGTCCGGACTAGCGGGAGGACAGATACGCAGTATTTT.

This rearrangement joins TRBV9 to TRBJ1-3; 8 nucleotides match TRBD1. V shed 4 bases and J 0 bases; nucleotides not matched to a gene: 3. The CDR3 covers 15 residues. The germline CDR1 and CDR2 sequences are SGDLS and YYNGEE. The CDR3 DNA is TGTGCCAGCAGCCCTCAGGGGGCCTCTGGAAACACCATATATTTT. Translating it yields CASSPQGASGNTIYF.

The rearrangement joins TRBV4-3 to TRBJ2-3, with TRBD2 matching over 9 bases. The CDR3 is 15 amino acids. Germline CDR1 and CDR2: LGHNA and YSLEER. J gave up 4 bases and V 0 bases, and 2 bases lay outside the gene matches. CDR3 DNA sequence: TGCGCCAGCAGCCAAGAAAGCGGGGGGCCAGATACGCAGTATTTT. Protein product: CASSQESGGPDTQYF.

The chain joins TRBV29-1 to TRBJ2-7; tentative D call: TRBD1 (6 bases). This CDR3 is built from 14 residues. CDR1 and CDR2 (germline): SQVTM, ANQGSEA. Trimming pared 6 bases from V and 3 bases from J, leaving 18 bases between. CDR3: CSVAARGRYYEQYF. The CDR3 DNA is TGCAGCGTGGCGGCCAGGGGAAGGTACTACGAGCAGTACTTC.

A single count supports this clone. This chain connects TRBV7-2 to TRBJ2-5; a weak D match, TRBD1 (6 bases). The CDR3 runs to 15 residues. The V end lost 1 base, the J end lost 10 bases, and 19 bases lay between the germline ends. CDR1 is SGHTA, CDR2 FQGNSA, per germline. CDR3 residues: CASSLGPGALGIQYF. CDR3 bases: TGTGCCAGCAGCTTAGGGCCAGGGGCCCTTGGTATCCAGTACTTC.

The rearrangement joins TRBV6-2 or TRBV6-3 to TRBJ2-1, with D uncertain. Trimming cost V 4 bases and J 7 bases, with 5 bases left between them. Germline V gives CDR1 MNHEY, CDR2 SVGEGT. This CDR3 has 11 amino acids. The CDR3 region has the DNA TGTGCCAGCAGTTTCTATAATGAGCAGTTCTTC. Translating it yields CASSFYNEQFF.

The chain employs TRBV9 and TRBJ2-1, with D possibly being TRBD2 (7 bases). V lost 3 bases and J lost 2, with 15 bases in between. There are 16 residues in the CDR3. The germline CDR1 and CDR2 sequences are SGDLS and YYNGEE. The DNA of the CDR3 is TGTGCCAGCAGCGCCAGCGGGACACTTCCCTACAATGAGCAGTTCTTC. Translation: CASSASGTLPYNEQFF.

The chain carries TRBV2 and TRBJ1-6, with 10 bases aligning to TRBD1. Looked up from germline, CDR1 is SNHLY and CDR2 is FYNNEI. The ends lost 8 bases at V and 7 bases at J; junction bases unmatched: 5. CDR3 length: 14 residues. CDR3 DNA sequence: TGTGCCAGCGGGGGGACAGGGGAGAATTCACCCCTCCACTTT. Protein product: CASGGTGENSPLHF. Full variable domain (outside the CDR3, taken from reference TRBV2 and TRBJ1-6): EPEVTQTPSHQVTQMGQEVILRCVPISNHLYFYWYRQILGQKVEFLVSFYNNEISEKSEIFDDQFSVERPDGSNFTLKIRSTKLEDSAMYFCASGGTGENSPLHFGNGTRLTVT.